The rows below give T cell receptor beta chains drawn from one sample of a study of T cell responses to AZD1222 COVID-19 vaccine. This table comes from immunoSEQ multiplex PCR, and its TCRdb copy is limited to in-frame clones, with some not included. The table lists about 78,000 clones, roughly 90% of them singletons, with under 1.5% in the top ten. The source was peripheral blood, collected 28 days after the second AZD1222 dose. The source of these receptors is an adult who received the AZD1222 COVID-19 vaccine. Both conserved end residues are part of each CDR3. D genes are given only for firm matches. Clone size appears in some rows only: once, few, many, or a class for an expanded clone.

>.|TRBJ1-5|.|TRBV7-2
CASSLALSGAGSVDQPQHF
TGTGCCAGCAGCTTAGCGCTTAGTGGGGCAGGGAGTGTGGATCAGCCCCAGCATTTT
>.|TRBJ2-7|TRBD1|TRBV7-6
CASTQTEGQGKYVIEQYF
TGTGCCAGCACCCAAACGGAGGGACAGGGGAAATATGTAATAGAGCAGTACTTC
>.|TRBJ2-5|.|TRBV28
CASSLFLPPGPKETQYF
TGTGCCAGCAGTTTATTTCTCCCTCCGGGACCTAAAGAGACCCAGTACTTC
>.|TRBJ2-7|.|TRBV12-3/TRBV12-4
CASSLSASLPYF
TGTGCCAGCAGTTTGTCGGCCTCCTTACCGTACTTC
>.|TRBJ1-6|.|TRBV5-1
CASSFDITNNSPLHF
TGCGCCAGCAGCTTCGACATCACGAATAATTCACCCCTCCACTTT
>.|TRBJ2-7|.|TRBV6-5
CASSYTENYEQYF
TGTGCCAGCAGTTATACAGAGAACTACGAGCAGTACTTC
>few|TRBJ2-1|.|TRBV25-1
CASSEYAQNSYNEQFF
TGTGCCAGCAGTGAATACGCTCAGAACTCCTACAATGAGCAGTTCTTC
>.|TRBJ1-1|.|TRBV4-3
CASSQDDRDTEAFF
TGCGCCAGCAGCCAAGATGACCGGGACACTGAAGCTTTCTTT
>once|TRBJ1-2|.|TRBV3-1/TRBV3-2
CASSQDRGSHGYTF
TGTGCCAGCAGCCAAGATCGAGGGAGCCATGGCTACACCTTC
>.|TRBJ1-3|.|TRBV5-5
CASSLVGGNSGNTIYF
TGTGCCAGCAGCTTGGTAGGCGGAAACTCTGGAAACACCATATATTTT
>.|TRBJ1-1|TRBD1|TRBV3-1/TRBV3-2
CASSLGDRRNTEAFF
TGTGCCAGCAGCCTGGGGGACAGACGAAACACTGAAGCTTTCTTT
>.|TRBJ2-1|TRBD2|TRBV19
CASSIQAGGSSYNEQFF
TGTGCCAGTAGTATTCAAGCGGGGGGCAGCTCCTACAATGAGCAGTTCTTC
>.|TRBJ2-7|.|TRBV7-8
CASSSPRAPRLHEQYF
TGTGCCAGCAGCTCGCCCCGGGCTCCCCGATTGCACGAGCAGTACTTC
>.|TRBJ1-1|.|TRBV9
CASSETGWTEAFF
TGTGCCAGCAGCGAAACAGGGTGGACTGAAGCTTTCTTT
>.|TRBJ2-7|.|TRBV7-8
CASSLGNQGYSSYEQYF
TGTGCCAGCAGCTTAGGAAATCAGGGCTACAGCTCCTACGAGCAGTACTTC
>few|TRBJ1-2|.|TRBV12-3/TRBV12-4
CASSLRRYGYTF
TGTGCCAGCAGTTTACGTCGTTATGGCTACACCTTC
>.|TRBJ2-2|.|TRBV5-1
CASSFGSNTGELFF
TGCGCCAGCAGCTTTGGGTCGAACACCGGGGAGCTGTTTTTT
>.|TRBJ1-2|.|TRBV15
CATSSIRGGYTF
TGTGCCACCAGCAGTATCCGCGGAGGCTACACCTTC
>.|TRBJ2-1|.|TRBV7-9
CASSLPDYNEQFF
TGTGCCAGCAGCTTACCGGACTACAATGAGCAGTTCTTC
>.|TRBJ1-1|.|TRBV2
CASRERFMNTEAFF
TGTGCCAGCAGGGAACGGTTCATGAACACTGAAGCTTTCTTT
>.|TRBJ1-1|.|TRBV5-4
CASSLRHTEAFF
TGTGCCAGCAGCTTGAGACACACTGAAGCTTTCTTT
>.|TRBJ2-5|.|TRBV7-8
CASSEPILIETQYF
TGTGCCAGCAGCGAACCGATTCTCATTGAGACCCAGTACTTC
>.|TRBJ2-7|TRBD2|TRBV9
CASSPGTSGGSYEQYF
TGTGCCAGCAGCCCGGGGACTAGCGGGGGTTCCTACGAGCAGTACTTC
>.|TRBJ2-1|TRBD2|TRBV4-3
CASSQPPTSGGANEQFF
TGCGCCAGCAGCCAACCTCCTACTAGCGGGGGGGCCAATGAGCAGTTCTTC
>.|TRBJ1-5|TRBD1|TRBV19
CASMQQGNSNQPQHF
TGTGCCAGTATGCAACAGGGGAATAGCAATCAGCCCCAGCATTTT
>.|TRBJ1-6|TRBD1|TRBV5-1
CASSTTGASYNSPLHF
TGCGCCAGCAGCACGACAGGGGCGTCATATAATTCACCCCTCCACTTT
>.|TRBJ2-2|.|TRBV29-1
CSVEVQGLNTGELFF
TGCAGCGTTGAAGTACAGGGTTTGAATACCGGGGAGCTGTTTTTT
>.|TRBJ1-6|.|TRBV6-1
CASSEEENSPLHF
TGTGCCAGCAGTGAAGAGGAAAATTCACCCCTCCACTTT
>few|TRBJ2-3|.|TRBV4-1
CASSQDSVGRPSSTDTQYF
TGCGCCAGCAGCCAAGATAGCGTAGGGCGTCCTTCCAGCACAGATACGCAGTATTTT
>once|TRBJ1-5|.|TRBV5-4
CASSPHPVSNQPQHF
TGTGCCAGCAGCCCCCACCCAGTAAGCAATCAGCCCCAGCATTTT
>.|TRBJ2-7|TRBD1|TRBV3-1/TRBV3-2
CASSQVARGREQYF
TGTGCCAGCAGCCAAGTTGCCAGGGGGCGGGAGCAGTACTTC
>once|TRBJ2-7|.|TRBV5-1
CASSPGSYEQYF
TGCGCCAGCAGCCCGGGTAGCTACGAGCAGTACTTC
>.|TRBJ1-2|.|TRBV28
CASSRLGGTNYGYTF
TGTGCCAGCAGCCGACTGGGCGGAACTAACTATGGCTACACCTTC
>.|TRBJ1-2|.|TRBV10-1
CARGGGFDPNYGYTF
TGCGCCAGAGGGGGGGGCTTTGACCCTAACTATGGCTACACCTTC
>.|TRBJ1-4|TRBD1|TRBV19
CASIGGGTTNEKLFF
TGTGCCAGTATAGGGGGCGGTACAACTAATGAAAAACTGTTTTTT
>.|TRBJ2-7|TRBD1|TRBV2
CASSRDSDYEQYF
TGTGCCAGCAGTCGGGACAGTGACTACGAGCAGTACTTC
>.|TRBJ2-7|.|TRBV30
CAWSRQPYEQYF
TGTGCCTGGAGTAGACAGCCTTACGAGCAGTACTTC
>.|TRBJ2-5|.|TRBV7-6
CASSYRDF
TGTGCCAGCAGCTACCGGGACTTC
>.|TRBJ2-1|.|TRBV6-4
CASSDPGRGEQFF
TGTGCCAGCAGTGACCCGGGTCGAGGTGAGCAGTTCTTC
>few|TRBJ2-7|TRBD2|TRBV7-2
CASSLAAGGSYEQYF
TGTGCCAGCAGCTTAGCGGCGGGGGGTTCCTACGAGCAGTACTTC
>.|TRBJ1-2|TRBD1|TRBV12-3/TRBV12-4
CASIRDRAGYTF
TGTGCCAGCATTAGGGACAGGGCTGGCTACACCTTC
>.|TRBJ2-4|.|TRBV7-2
CASSSRGPNIQYF
TGTGCCAGCAGCTCCCGGGGGCCTAACATTCAGTACTTC
>.|TRBJ2-2|TRBD2|TRBV5-1
CASSFRASGGTGELFF
TGCGCCAGCAGCTTCAGGGCTAGCGGGGGGACCGGGGAGCTGTTTTTT